The subject of this entry is one TCR beta chain. Antigen specificity is unknown. An end of the junction does not agree with germline; a read error may underlie this. Next came a second PCR, run for about 6 to 12 cycles, which used a sample-barcoded 5' primer along with a J-beta primer mix. A template-switch adaptor that had 12 random nucleotides put a tag on each cDNA molecule. Each CDR3 protein is one row after TCRdb ran MiXCR on the 5' RACE reads. The table lists around 800,000 distinct CDR3 sequences, roughly 44% of them singletons, with roughly a fifth in the top ten. This record comes from a study of blood T cells in healthy people across ages. Study results and caveats: Observed TCR beta diversity per million T cells went down as age went up. This fall followed a roughly linear course with age.

Germline V gene sequence: CDR1 LGHDT, CDR2 YNNKEL (reference sequence). The CDR3 length is 15 residues. The specimen was blood. The V call is TRBV3-1, the J call TRBJ2-7; 8 nucleotides align to TRBD2. The sequence derives from a man in his 60s in good health. In DNA form, the CDR3 reads TGTACCAGCAGCCAAGTCCGGGGGGGGCCCTACGAGCAGTACTTC. Encoded protein: CTSSQVRGGPYEQYF.